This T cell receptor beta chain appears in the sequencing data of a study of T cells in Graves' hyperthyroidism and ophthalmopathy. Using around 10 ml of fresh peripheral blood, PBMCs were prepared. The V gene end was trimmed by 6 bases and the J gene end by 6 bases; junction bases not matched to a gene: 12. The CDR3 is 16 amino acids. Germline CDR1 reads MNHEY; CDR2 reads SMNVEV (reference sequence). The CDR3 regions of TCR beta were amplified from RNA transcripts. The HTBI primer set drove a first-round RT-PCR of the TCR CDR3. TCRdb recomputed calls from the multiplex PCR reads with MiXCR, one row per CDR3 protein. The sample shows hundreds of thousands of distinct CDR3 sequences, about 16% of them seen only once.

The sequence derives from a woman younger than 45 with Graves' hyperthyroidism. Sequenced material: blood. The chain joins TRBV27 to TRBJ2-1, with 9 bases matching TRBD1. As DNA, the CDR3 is TGTGCCAGCAGCACCGGGACAGGGCCGGGCACCAATGAGCAGTTCTTC. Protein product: CASSTGTGPGTNEQFF.